Sequencing of this T cell receptor beta chain was carried out in a study of T cells expressing NK-cell markers. Overall study context: Eight donors were sequenced, seven testing HCMV-seropositive and one testing seronegative. Study observations and caveats: In a group of several donors, dominant NKG2C+ clonotypes represented 1.0-7.0% of CD8+ T cells.

Beta-chain TCR cDNA was generated via 5'RACE template switching with UMIs. Each CDR3 protein gets one entry in TCRdb, which reprocessed the 5' RACE reads and gives no DNA. The sample has 400,000 to 550,000 distinct CDR3 sequences. The CDR3 spans 14 residues. Germline lookup yields CDR1 LNHDA and CDR2 SQIVND (reference sequence). A remark on this clonotype: As yet, its antigen is unknown.

Specimen: blood T cells: a sorted CD56 or NKG2C T cell subset, CD4+ or CD8+ T cells, or bulk PBMC T cells (not recorded which). This TCR came from a woman aged 18 to 75 in good health. V gene TRBV19 combines with J gene TRBJ1-1; the TCRdb call, TRBD1, lacks DNA for checking. This chain's CDR3 is CASNWGQQNTEAFF.